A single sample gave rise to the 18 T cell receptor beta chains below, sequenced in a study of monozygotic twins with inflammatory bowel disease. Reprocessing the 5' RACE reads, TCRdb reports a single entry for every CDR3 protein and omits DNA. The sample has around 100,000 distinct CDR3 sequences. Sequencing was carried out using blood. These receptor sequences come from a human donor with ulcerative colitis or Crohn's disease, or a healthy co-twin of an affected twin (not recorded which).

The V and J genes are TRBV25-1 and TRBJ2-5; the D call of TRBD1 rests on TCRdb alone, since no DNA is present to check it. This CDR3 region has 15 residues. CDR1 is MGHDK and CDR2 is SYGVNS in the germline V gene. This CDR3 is CASSGQGQTWETQYF.

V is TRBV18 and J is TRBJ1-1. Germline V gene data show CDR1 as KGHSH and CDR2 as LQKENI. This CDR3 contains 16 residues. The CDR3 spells CASSPGYEHMNTEAFF.

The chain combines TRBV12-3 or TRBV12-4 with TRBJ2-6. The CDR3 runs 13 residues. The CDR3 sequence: CASSPTGANVLTF.

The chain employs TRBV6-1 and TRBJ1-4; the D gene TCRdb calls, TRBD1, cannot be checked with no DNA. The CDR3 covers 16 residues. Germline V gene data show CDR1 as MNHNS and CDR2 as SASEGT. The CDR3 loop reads CASKLGRGPPNEKLFF.

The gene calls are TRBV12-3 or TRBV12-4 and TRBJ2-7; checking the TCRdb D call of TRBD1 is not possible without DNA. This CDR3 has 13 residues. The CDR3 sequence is CASSPGQFGEQYF.

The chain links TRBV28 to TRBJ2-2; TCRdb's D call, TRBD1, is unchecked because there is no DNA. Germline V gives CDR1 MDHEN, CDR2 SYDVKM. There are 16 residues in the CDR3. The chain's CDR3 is CASPPGHGANTGELFF.

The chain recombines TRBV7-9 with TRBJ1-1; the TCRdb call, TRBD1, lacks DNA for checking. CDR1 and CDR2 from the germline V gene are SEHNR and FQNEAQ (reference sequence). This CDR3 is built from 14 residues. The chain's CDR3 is CASSLGGGQYEAFF.

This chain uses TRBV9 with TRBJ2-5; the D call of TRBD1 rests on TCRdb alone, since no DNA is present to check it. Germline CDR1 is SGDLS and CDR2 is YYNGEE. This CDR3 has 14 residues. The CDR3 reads CASSVGQGTETQYF.

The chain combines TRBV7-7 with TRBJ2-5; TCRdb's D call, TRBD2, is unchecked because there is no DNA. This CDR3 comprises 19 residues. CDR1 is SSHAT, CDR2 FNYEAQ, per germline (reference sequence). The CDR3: CASSSRVGLAGVSEETQYF.

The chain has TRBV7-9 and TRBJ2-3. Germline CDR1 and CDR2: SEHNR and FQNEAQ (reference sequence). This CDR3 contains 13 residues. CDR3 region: CASSQDETDTQYF.

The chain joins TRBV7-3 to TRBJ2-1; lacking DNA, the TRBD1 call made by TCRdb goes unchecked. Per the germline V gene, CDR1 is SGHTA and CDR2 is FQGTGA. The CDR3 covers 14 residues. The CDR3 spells CASSLEGGRNEQFF.

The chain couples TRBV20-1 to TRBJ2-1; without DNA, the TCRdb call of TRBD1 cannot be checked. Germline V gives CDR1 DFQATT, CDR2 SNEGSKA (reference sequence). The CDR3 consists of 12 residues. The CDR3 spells CSAADRANEQFF.

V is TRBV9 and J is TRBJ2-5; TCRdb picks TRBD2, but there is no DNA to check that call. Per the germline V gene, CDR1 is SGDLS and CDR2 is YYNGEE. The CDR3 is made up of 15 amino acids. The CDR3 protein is CASGEGVEVQETQYF.

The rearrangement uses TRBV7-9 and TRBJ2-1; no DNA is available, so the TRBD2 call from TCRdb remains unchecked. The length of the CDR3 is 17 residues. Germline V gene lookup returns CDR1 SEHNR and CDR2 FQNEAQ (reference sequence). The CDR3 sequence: CASSTTRDFLAGNEQFF.

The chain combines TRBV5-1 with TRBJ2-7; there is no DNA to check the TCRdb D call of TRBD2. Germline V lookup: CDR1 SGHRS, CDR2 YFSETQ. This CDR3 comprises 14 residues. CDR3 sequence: CASSLLGSSYEQYF.

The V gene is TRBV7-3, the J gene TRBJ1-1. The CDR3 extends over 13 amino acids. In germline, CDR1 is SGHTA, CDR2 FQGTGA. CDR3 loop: CASSQSVSTEAFF.

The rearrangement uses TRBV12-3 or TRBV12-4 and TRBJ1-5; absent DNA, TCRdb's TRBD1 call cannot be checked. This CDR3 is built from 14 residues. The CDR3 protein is CASSGGGGPKPQHF.

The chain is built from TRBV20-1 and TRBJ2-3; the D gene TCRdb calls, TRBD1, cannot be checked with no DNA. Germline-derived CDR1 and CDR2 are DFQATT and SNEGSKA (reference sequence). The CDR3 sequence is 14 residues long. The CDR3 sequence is CSGRRAGGTDTQYF.